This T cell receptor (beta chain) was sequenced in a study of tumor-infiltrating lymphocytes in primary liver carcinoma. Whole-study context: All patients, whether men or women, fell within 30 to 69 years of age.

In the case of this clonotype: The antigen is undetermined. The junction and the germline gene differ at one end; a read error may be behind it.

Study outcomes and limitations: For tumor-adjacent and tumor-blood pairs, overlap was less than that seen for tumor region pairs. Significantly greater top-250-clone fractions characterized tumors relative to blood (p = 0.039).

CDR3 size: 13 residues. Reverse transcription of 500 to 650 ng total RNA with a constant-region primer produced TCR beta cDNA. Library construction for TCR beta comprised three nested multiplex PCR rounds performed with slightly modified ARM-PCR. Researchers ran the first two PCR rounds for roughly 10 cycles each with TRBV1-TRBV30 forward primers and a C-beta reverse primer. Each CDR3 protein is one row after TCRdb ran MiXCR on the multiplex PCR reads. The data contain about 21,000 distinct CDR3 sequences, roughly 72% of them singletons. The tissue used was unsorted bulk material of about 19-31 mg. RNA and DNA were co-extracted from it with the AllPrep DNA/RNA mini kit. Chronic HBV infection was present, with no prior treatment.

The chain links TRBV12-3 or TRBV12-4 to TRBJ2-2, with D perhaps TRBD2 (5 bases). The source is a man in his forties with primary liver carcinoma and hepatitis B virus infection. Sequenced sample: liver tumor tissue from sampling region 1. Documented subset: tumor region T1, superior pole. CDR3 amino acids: CASVRLVTGELFF. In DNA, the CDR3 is TGTGCCAGCGTCCGGCTAGTGACCGGGGAGCTGTTCTTT.